This entry features one T cell receptor beta chain sequence. The antigen is not known. These data come from a study of metastatic and nonmetastatic thyroid tumors. Via MiXCR, TCRdb re-called the PCR reads. The table includes some 40,000 clones, roughly 26% detected once. Looked up from germline, CDR1 is DFQATT and CDR2 is SNEGSKA (reference sequence). Trimming left V 2 bases short and J 3 bases short, with 17 bases between. This CDR3 has 15 amino acids. Study-level points and caveats: Benign nodules reportedly had significantly lower TCR beta diversity than malignant thyroid tumors in blood and tumor.

Patients underwent thyroid surgery, and none had received any treatment before it. The source of this sequence is a female donor with papillary thyroid cancer or a benign thyroid nodule (not recorded which). Some clones in this sample may be carry-over from other donors' samples. The material sequenced was tumor tissue. The V call is TRBV20-1, the J call TRBJ2-7, with D possibly TRBD2 on 6 matching bases. The CDR3 nucleotides are TGCAGTGCTAGATTTGGGGAGGCTAGCCTCTACGAGCAGTACTTC. Its translation is CSARFGEASLYEQYF.